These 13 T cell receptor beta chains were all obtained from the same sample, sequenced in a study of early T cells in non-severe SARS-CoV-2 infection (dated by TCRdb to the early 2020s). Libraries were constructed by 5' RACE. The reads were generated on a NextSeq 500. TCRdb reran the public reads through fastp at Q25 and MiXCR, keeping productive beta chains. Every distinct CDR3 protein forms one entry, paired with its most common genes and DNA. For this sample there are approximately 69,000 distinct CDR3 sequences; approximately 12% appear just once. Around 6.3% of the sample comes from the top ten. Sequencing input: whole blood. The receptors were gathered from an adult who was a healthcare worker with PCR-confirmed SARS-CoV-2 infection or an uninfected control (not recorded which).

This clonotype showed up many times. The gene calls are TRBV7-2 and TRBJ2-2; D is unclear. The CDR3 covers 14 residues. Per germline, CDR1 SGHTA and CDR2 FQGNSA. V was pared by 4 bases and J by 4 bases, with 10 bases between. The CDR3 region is CASSSVPGTGELFF. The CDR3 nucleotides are TGTGCCAGCAGCTCCGTGCCAGGCACCGGGGAGCTGTTTTTT.

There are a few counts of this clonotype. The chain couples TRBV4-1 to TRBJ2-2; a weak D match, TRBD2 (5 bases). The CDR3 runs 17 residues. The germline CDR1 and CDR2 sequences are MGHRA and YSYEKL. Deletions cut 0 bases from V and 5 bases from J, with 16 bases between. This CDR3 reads CASSQDAAGSGTGELFF. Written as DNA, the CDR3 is TGCGCCAGCAGCCAAGATGCCGCGGGCTCCGGGACCGGGGAGCTGTTTTTT.

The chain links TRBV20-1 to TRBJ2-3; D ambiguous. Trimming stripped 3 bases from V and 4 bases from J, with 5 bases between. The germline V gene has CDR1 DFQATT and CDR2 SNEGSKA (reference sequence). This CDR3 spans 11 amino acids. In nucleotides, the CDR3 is TGCAGTGCTAGCGGACCAGATACGCAGTATTTT. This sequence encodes CSASGPDTQYF.

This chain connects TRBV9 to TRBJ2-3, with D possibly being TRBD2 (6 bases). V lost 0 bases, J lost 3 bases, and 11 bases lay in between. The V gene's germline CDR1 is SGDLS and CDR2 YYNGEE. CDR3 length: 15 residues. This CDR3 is CASSVATLATDTQYF. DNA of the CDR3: TGTGCCAGCAGCGTAGCTACCCTAGCGACAGATACGCAGTATTTT.

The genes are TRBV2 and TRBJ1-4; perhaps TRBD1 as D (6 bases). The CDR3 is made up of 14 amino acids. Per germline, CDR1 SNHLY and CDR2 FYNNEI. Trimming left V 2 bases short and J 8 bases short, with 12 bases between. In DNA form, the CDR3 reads TGTGCCAGCAGTGAACTGGGGGCAGGGGAAAAACTGTTTTTT. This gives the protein CASSELGAGEKLFF.

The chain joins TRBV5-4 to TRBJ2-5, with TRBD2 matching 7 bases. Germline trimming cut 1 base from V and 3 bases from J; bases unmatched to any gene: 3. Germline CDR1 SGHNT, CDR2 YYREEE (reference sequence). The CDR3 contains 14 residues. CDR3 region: CASSLRLAEETQYF. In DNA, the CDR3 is TGTGCCAGCAGCTTGAGGCTAGCGGAAGAGACCCAGTACTTC.

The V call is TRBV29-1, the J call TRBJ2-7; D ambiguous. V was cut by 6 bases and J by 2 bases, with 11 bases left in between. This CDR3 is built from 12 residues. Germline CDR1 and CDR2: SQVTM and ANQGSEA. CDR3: CSVQSGPYEQYF. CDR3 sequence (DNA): TGCAGCGTCCAAAGTGGACCCTACGAGCAGTACTTC.

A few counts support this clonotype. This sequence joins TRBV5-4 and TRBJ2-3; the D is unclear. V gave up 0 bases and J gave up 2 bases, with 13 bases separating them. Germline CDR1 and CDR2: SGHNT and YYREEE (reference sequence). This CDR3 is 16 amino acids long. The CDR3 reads CASSLDGPSDTDTQYF. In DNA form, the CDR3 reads TGTGCCAGCAGCTTGGACGGACCGTCCGACACAGATACGCAGTATTTT.

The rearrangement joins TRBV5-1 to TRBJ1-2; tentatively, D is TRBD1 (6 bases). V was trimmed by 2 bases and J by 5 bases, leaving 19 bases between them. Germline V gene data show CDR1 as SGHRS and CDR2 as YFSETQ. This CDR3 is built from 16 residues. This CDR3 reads CASSFSGTSPLYGYTF. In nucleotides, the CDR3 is TGCGCCAGCAGCTTCTCCGGGACATCCCCTTTATATGGCTACACCTTC. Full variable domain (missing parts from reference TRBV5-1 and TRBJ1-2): KAGVTQTPRYLIKTRGQQVTLSCSPISGHRSVSWYQQTPGQGLQFLFEYFSETQRNKGNFPGRFSGRQFSNSRSEMNVSTLELGDSALYLCASSFSGTSPLYGYTFGSGTRLTVV.

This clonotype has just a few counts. The CDR3 DNA reads as TGCGCCAGCAGCCAAGACACAGACAGAGCCTACACCTTC. This codes for CASSQDTDRAYTF. This rearrangement joins TRBV4-1 to TRBJ1-2; the D gene is possibly TRBD1 (5 bases). This CDR3 contains 13 residues. V gave up 0 bases and J gave up 10 bases, with 12 bases separating them. Germline loops: CDR1 MGHRA, CDR2 YSYEKL.

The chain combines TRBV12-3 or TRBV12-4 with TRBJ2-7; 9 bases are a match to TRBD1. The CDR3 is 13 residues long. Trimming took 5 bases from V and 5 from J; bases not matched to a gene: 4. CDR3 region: CASSPQGANEQYF. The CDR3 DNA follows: TGTGCCAGCAGTCCACAGGGGGCAAACGAGCAGTACTTC.

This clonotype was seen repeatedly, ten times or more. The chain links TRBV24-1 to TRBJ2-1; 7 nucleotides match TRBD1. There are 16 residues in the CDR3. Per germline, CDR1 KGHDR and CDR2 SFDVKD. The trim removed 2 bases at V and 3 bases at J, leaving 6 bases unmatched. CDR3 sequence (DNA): TGTGCCACCAGTGATTCGACAGGGACATTCTACAATGAGCAGTTCTTC. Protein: CATSDSTGTFYNEQFF.

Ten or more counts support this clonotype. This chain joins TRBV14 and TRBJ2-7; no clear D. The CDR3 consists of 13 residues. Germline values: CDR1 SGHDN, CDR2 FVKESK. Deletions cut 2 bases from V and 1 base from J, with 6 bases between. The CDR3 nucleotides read TGTGCCAGCAGCCAAACCGTATCCTACGAGCAGTACTTC. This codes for CASSQTVSYEQYF.